Below, 17 T cell receptor beta chains from the same sample are listed, as sequenced in a study of beta chain features in type 1 diabetes. Their antigens are not known. Study findings and constraints: Moderate but significant shortening of TCRB CDR3s was recorded in all four CD4+ subsets from Type 1 diabetes patients.

Of the isolated RNA, all was reverse transcribed, and so the sequenced material was expressed TCRB transcripts. The repertoire was sequenced with immunoSEQ multiplex PCR; TCRdb's copy has only in-frame clones and lacks some. The data show roughly 700,000 clones, 13% seen once. The source material was naive CD4+ T cells from blood. The receptor set was obtained from a man between 18 and 29 years old with type 1 diabetes.

The chain uses TRBV16 and TRBJ2-7; the D is unclear. Germline V CDR1 and CDR2: KGHSY, FQNENV. V lost 1 base and J 6 bases, leaving 13 bases between the germline ends. The CDR3 sequence is 14 residues long. The CDR3 protein is CASSQWEGSGEQYF. CDR3 sequence (DNA): TGTGCCAGCAGCCAATGGGAAGGGTCTGGCGAGCAGTACTTC.

This clone showed up just a few times. This chain connects TRBV7-2 to TRBJ2-3, with 10 bases fitting TRBD2. Germline assignment: CDR1 SGHTA and CDR2 FQGNSA. Trimming at V came to 2 bases and at J to 4 bases, leaving 9 bases not matched to a gene. This CDR3 region has 17 residues. In nucleotides, the CDR3 is TGTGCCAGCAGCTTAACCGGGACTAGCGTCAAGTCAGATACGCAGTATTTT. Protein product: CASSLTGTSVKSDTQYF. Supplemented by reference TRBV7-2 and TRBJ2-3, the full variable domain reads GAGVSQSPSNKVTEKGKDVELRCDPISGHTALYWYRQSLGQGLEFLIYFQGNSAPDKSGLPSDRFSAERTGGSVSTLTIQRTQQEDSAVYLCASSLTGTSVKSDTQYFGPGTRLTVL.

This clone was seen only a few times. Within the sample, other DNA sequences also encode this same CDR3. This chain uses TRBV25-1 with TRBJ2-7, with no clear D. Germline V gene data show CDR1 as MGHDK and CDR2 as SYGVNS. This CDR3 has 12 amino acids. The V end lost 0 bases, the J end lost 3 bases, and 3 bases lay between the germline ends. The CDR3 nucleotides read TGTGCCAGCAGTGAATACAGCTACGAGCAGTACTTC. This sequence encodes CASSEYSYEQYF.

This clone was detected a few times. The CDR3 loop is CASTPDRNTGELFF. DNA for the CDR3: TGTGCCAGCACCCCGGACAGAAACACCGGGGAGCTGTTTTTT. The rearrangement links TRBV9 to TRBJ2-2; D is perhaps TRBD1 (6 bases). V dropped 6 bases and J dropped 2 bases, with 11 bases sitting between them. The CDR3 has 14 amino acids. CDR1 is SGDLS, CDR2 YYNGEE, per germline.

This clone has only a few counts. The gene calls are TRBV6-1 and TRBJ1-4, with D possibly matching TRBD1 (5 bases). Between the trimmed V and J ends, which lost 5 bases and 0 bases, there was a span of 19 bases. Germline V gives CDR1 MNHNS, CDR2 SASEGT. The CDR3 runs to 18 residues. In nucleotides, the CDR3 is TGTGCCAGCAGTAAAGGATGGGCAGGGACTGCAACTAATGAAAAACTGTTTTTT. This encodes CASSKGWAGTATNEKLFF.

This clone was observed a few times. The chain employs TRBV7-8 and TRBJ2-7, with 14 nucleotides matching TRBD2. CDR3 size: 19 residues. Germline assignment: CDR1 SGHVS and CDR2 FQNEAQ. The V gene end was trimmed by 3 bases and the J gene end by 3 bases; junction bases not matched to a gene: 13. This CDR3 reads CASSLDQLGTSGGLYEQYF. The CDR3 DNA follows: TGTGCCAGCAGCTTGGATCAACTTGGGACTAGCGGGGGTCTCTACGAGCAGTACTTC.

The J gene is TRBJ2-7, the V gene TRBV4-1, with D maybe TRBD2 (6 bases). Germline CDR1 and CDR2: MGHRA and YSYEKL. The CDR3 contains 18 residues. V lost 0 bases and J lost 3, with 21 bases in between. CDR3 residues: CASSQDNVWDSTIYEQYF. In DNA form, the CDR3 reads TGCGCCAGCAGCCAAGATAATGTTTGGGACTCAACCATCTACGAGCAGTACTTC.

This clone was seen a few times. The genes are TRBV18 and TRBJ2-7; D remains unclear. This CDR3 has 16 residues. V lost 0 bases, J lost 3 bases, and 15 bases lay in between. Germline assignment: CDR1 KGHSH and CDR2 LQKENI. CDR3 sequence reads: CASSPPSLGTYYEQYF. The DNA of the CDR3 is TGTGCCAGCTCACCACCCTCGCTGGGTACTTACTACGAGCAGTACTTC.

The chain is built from TRBV18 and TRBJ1-2, with D possibly being TRBD1 (6 bases). Germline-derived CDR1 and CDR2 are KGHSH and LQKENI. The CDR3 is 14 residues long. With 3 bases removed from V and 2 bases from J, the gap between germline ends came to 10 bases. CDR3 protein: CASSPGDKNYGYTF. CDR3 bases: TGTGCCAGCTCACCGGGGGACAAGAACTATGGCTACACCTTC. Based on the CDR3 plus reference TRBV18 and TRBJ1-2, the full variable domain is NAGVMQNPRHLVRRRGQEARLRCSPMKGHSHVYWYRQLPEEGLKFMVYLQKENIIDESGMPKERFSAEFPKEGPSILRIQQVVRGDSAAYFCASSPGDKNYGYTFGSGTRLTVV.

This clone was counted between two and nine times. The CDR3 region is CASSSTQAQETQYF. CDR3 nucleotides: TGCGCCAGCAGCTCAACCCAGGCCCAAGAGACCCAGTACTTC. The rearrangement uses TRBV5-1 and TRBJ2-5; D gene unclear. Trimming removed 3 bases from V and 1 base from J, with 10 bases in between. The CDR3 sequence is 14 residues long. Germline CDR1 reads SGHRS; CDR2 reads YFSETQ. Using reference TRBV5-1 and TRBJ2-5 for the parts outside the CDR3, the full variable domain is KAGVTQTPRYLIKTRGQQVTLSCSPISGHRSVSWYQQTPGQGLQFLFEYFSETQRNKGNFPGRFSGRQFSNSRSEMNVSTLELGDSALYLCASSSTQAQETQYFGPGTRLLVL.

The rearrangement uses TRBV10-3 and TRBJ1-4, with D tentatively TRBD1 (6 bases). Trimming left V 4 bases short and J 8 bases short, with 14 bases between. The CDR3 is 14 amino acids. From germline, CDR1 is ENHRY and CDR2 SYGVKD. CDR3 sequence (DNA): TGTGCCATCAGTGTGGGGACACAACGGGAAAAACTGTTTTTT. This translates into CAISVGTQREKLFF.

This clone has only a few counts. The chain has TRBV29-1 and TRBJ1-1, with 7 positions matching TRBD1. Losses at the gene ends were 7 bases for V and 4 bases for J; bases not matched to a gene: 9. The CDR3 totals 13 residues. CDR1 SQVTM and CDR2 ANQGSEA come from the germline V gene. CDR3 amino acids: CSAVTGSATEAFF. The CDR3 coding sequence is TGCAGCGCCGTGACAGGGTCGGCCACTGAAGCTTTCTTT.

In this sample, this clone turned up a few times. The chain is built from TRBV2 and TRBJ2-5; D not certain. CDR1 SNHLY and CDR2 FYNNEI come from the germline V gene. V shed 10 bases and J shed 2 bases, with 11 bases lying between them. This CDR3 region has 12 residues. CDR3 bases: TGTGCCACAAAGGCGGTGCAAGAGACCCAGTACTTC. Translating gives CATKAVQETQYF.

The rearrangement uses TRBV9 and TRBJ2-7; 12 bases line up with TRBD2. Germline V lookup: CDR1 SGDLS, CDR2 YYNGEE. This CDR3 is built from 18 residues. Trimming removed 0 bases from V and 0 bases from J; junction bases left unmatched: 7. CDR3 amino acids: CASSVATSGGSSSYEQYF. CDR3 DNA: TGTGCCAGCAGCGTAGCGACTAGCGGGGGCTCGAGCTCCTACGAGCAGTACTTC.

The rearrangement uses TRBV6-5 and TRBJ1-6, with 7 bases identical to TRBD1. CDR1 is MNHEY and CDR2 is SVGAGI in the germline V gene. V lost 0 bases, J lost 3 bases, and 2 bases stayed unmatched. The length of the CDR3 is 16 residues. The CDR3 region has the DNA TGTGCCAGCAGTTACTCTTCAGGGGGCTATAATTCACCCCTCCACTTT. Protein product: CASSYSSGGYNSPLHF.

This clone was counted between two and nine times. This sequence joins TRBV2 and TRBJ2-3; TRBD1 aligns across 9 bases. V trimming: 11 bases; J trimming: 2 bases; junction bases outside the gene matches: 11. This CDR3 is built from 15 residues. Germline V lookup: CDR1 SNHLY, CDR2 FYNNEI. Here the CDR3 reads CAGNRGLRDTDTQYF. CDR3 sequence (DNA): TGTGCCGGGAACAGGGGGCTCCGTGACACAGATACGCAGTATTTT.

V and J are TRBV27 and TRBJ2-3; TRBD2 agrees at 8 bases. The trim removed 6 bases at V and 4 bases at J, leaving 6 bases unmatched. The V gene's germline CDR1 is MNHEY and CDR2 SMNVEV (reference sequence). The CDR3 contains 14 residues. This chain's CDR3 is CASRVTSGPDTQYF. CDR3 DNA: TGTGCCAGCAGAGTAACTAGCGGCCCAGATACGCAGTATTTT.